Included here is one T cell receptor beta chain sequence, with context. Every subset had its genomic DNA shared out evenly among several immunoSEQ plates. Unsorted PBMCs provided DNA that was sequenced on ten immunoSEQ deep assay plates. Authors' processing steps: Filtering differed, since immunoSEQ gave only junction sequences and no quality scores. Sequenced by immunoSEQ multiplex PCR; TCRdb stores in-frame clones only, minus some. From that table come the V and J calls and clone size; the DNA was used to work out D and trimming. The table records approximately 470,000 clones, about 84% of them present only once. The entry originates in a study of shared clonotypes between healthy human individuals. Whole-study context: A few men and a couple of women, aged 18 to 49, were donors.

Germline CDR1 SGHAT, CDR2 FQDESV (reference sequence). After removal of 5 bases from V and 10 bases from J, the junction contained 10 bases not matched to a gene. This CDR3 region has 15 residues. Sequencing input: PBMCs. The sequence came from a woman aged 40 to 50 in good health. Some clones in this sample may be carry-over from other donors' samples. This chain connects TRBV11-1 to TRBJ2-1; 11 nucleotides match TRBD2. CDR3 nucleotides: TGTGCCAGCAGCCCACGACTAGCGGGGCGCGGGGAGCAGTTCTTC. It codes for CASSPRLAGRGEQFF. Supplemented by reference TRBV11-1 and TRBJ2-1, the full variable domain reads EAEVAQSPRYKITEKSQAVAFWCDPISGHATLYWYRQILGQGPELLVQFQDESVVDDSQLPKDRFSAERLKGVDSTLKIQPAELGDSAMYLCASSPRLAGRGEQFFGPGTRLTVL.